The sequence of this T cell receptor beta chain was determined in a study of cytomegalovirus exposure and HLA in healthy donors (TCRdb year 2017). Broadly, across the study: According to a later analysis, one platform produced both the roughly 120 validation repertoires and the roughly 660 repertoires of the first cohort. The aim of the study was to test whether cataloging public T cell receptors could identify signatures of past pathogen exposure. Along with the roughly 610-subject first cohort, a separate validation cohort of over a hundred different subjects was used. To predict cytomegalovirus infection status, the study combined high-throughput TCR immunosequencing, statistical association of individual TCRs with disease status, and machine learning. Broad study findings and their caveats: Subsequent analysis determined that TCRs grouped into clusters in the first cohort also showed a tendency toward co-occurrence across the 90 to 150 validation repertoires, and 85% to 95% of cluster scores exceeded 0. A later analysis had no HLA typing for the validation cohort, so co-occurrence there was scored across all 120 or so repertoires. The classifier was reported to diagnose cytomegalovirus status with high specificity and sensitivity in both the original cohort and the validation cohort. The study gave a list of more than 150 TCR beta chains associated with cytomegalovirus. According to the authors, the approach could potentially be generalized to other disease states and immunological phenotypes. Three of the identified cytomegalovirus-associated TCR beta chains were confirmed in vitro to be specific for cytomegalovirus antigens. Most TCR sequences were seen in very few donors, while some public TCRs were found in many individuals.

As regards this clone: The antigen this receptor binds is unknown. Base qualities are not at hand, and no much larger clone is one base apart.

The donors belonged to the validation cohort of about 120 subjects, which was separate from the approximately 660-subject first cohort. Libraries came from the immunoSEQ multiplex PCR assay. The paper's processing steps were these. A statistical classification framework was built to diagnose cytomegalovirus status from the catalog of TCR beta chain sequences. What TCRdb holds here is the immuneACCESS table cut down to in-frame rearrangements. Part of the clones is not present; checked against another copy, under half of the missing clones reflect an unresolved V gene, and the others are unexplained. V, J and clone size derive from that table, while D and trimming were established from the DNA sequence. The sample table shows 250,000 to 400,000 clones, and roughly 86% are seen once. The ten largest clones add up to around 1% of the sample. The material sequenced was PBMCs. The sequence came from a man younger than 40 in good health and CMV-seronegative.

The DNA sequence follows: TGTGCCAGCAGTCCGGGACACCCAGATACGCAGTATTTT. This is translated as CASSPGHPDTQYF. The chain was built from TRBV6-1 and TRBJ2-3; D gene: possibly TRBD1, on 6 matching bases. Cut back by 5 bases and 4 bases, the V and J ends lie 10 bases apart. Looking up the germline V gene yields CDR1 MNHNS and CDR2 SASEGT. Spanning cysteine to phenylalanine, the CDR3 consists of 13 amino acids. Kept here is only the CDR3 DNA, which spans 39 bases and is read in frame from base 1.